A single sample gave rise to the 28 T cell receptor beta chains below, sequenced in a study of blood T cell repertoires in COVID-19 (dated by TCRdb to the early 2020s). The library was obtained by the immunoSEQ multiplex PCR assay. TCRdb provides this immuneACCESS table in a form limited to in-frame rearrangements. Some clones are lacking; in checked studies, under half of them reflect an unresolved V gene, and why the rest are absent is not known. Here the sample has 350,000 to 450,000 clones; less than 85% occur a single time. Of the sample, approximately 3.6% is held by the ten largest clones. Sequencing used peripheral blood. All receptors derive from a woman younger than 35 with acute or convalescent COVID-19.

This chain uses TRBV5-1 with TRBJ1-6; TRBD1 agrees at 7 bases. Germline values: CDR1 SGHRS, CDR2 YFSETQ. This CDR3 region has 14 residues. The junction had 6 bases not matched to a gene; V was cut back by 4 bases and J by 8 bases. The CDR3 DNA is TGCGCCAGCAGCCCCGGACAGGCGGATTCACCCCTCCACTTT. This codes for CASSPGQADSPLHF. The variable domain in full, with the rest retrieved from reference TRBV5-1 and TRBJ1-6, is KAGVTQTPRYLIKTRGQQVTLSCSPISGHRSVSWYQQTPGQGLQFLFEYFSETQRNKGNFPGRFSGRQFSNSRSEMNVSTLELGDSALYLCASSPGQADSPLHFGNGTRLTVT.

The CDR3, as DNA: TGTGCCAGCAGCCAAGAGGCGGGAGACTACTACGAGCAGTACTTC. Protein sequence: CASSQEAGDYYEQYF. V and J are TRBV3-1 (or the pseudogene TRBV3-2) and TRBJ2-7; 7 bases line up with TRBD2. The CDR3 is 15 residues long. Germline CDR1 reads LGHDT; CDR2 reads YNNKEL (reference sequence). V trimming: 0 bases; J trimming: 3 bases; junction bases outside the gene matches: 5.

Comments on this clone: Other DNA sequences in the sample encode the same CDR3. The rearrangement uses TRBV2 and TRBJ2-3; D not certain. The CDR3 totals 12 residues. Trimming took 4 bases from V and 2 from J, leaving 4 bases between them. CDR1 SNHLY and CDR2 FYNNEI come from the germline V gene. The CDR3 reads CASSVSTDTQYF. DNA for the CDR3: TGTGCCAGCAGTGTCTCCACAGATACGCAGTATTTT.

The table lists this clone with a count of one. Other DNA variants within this sample encode the same CDR3. This sequence joins TRBV12-3 or TRBV12-4 and TRBJ2-5; 7 bases map to TRBD1. The junction had 0 bases not matched to a gene; V was cut back by 3 bases and J by 5 bases. The CDR3 is 12 amino acids. The CDR3 DNA is TGTGCCAGCAGTTTGACAGGGGAGACCCAGTACTTC. It encodes CASSLTGETQYF.

This clone was found once. The V call is TRBV4-2, the J call TRBJ2-7; 15 bases align to TRBD2. Trimming cost V 2 bases and J 3 bases; bases outside gene matches: 5. This CDR3 is 17 amino acids long. Germline assignment: CDR1 LGHNA and CDR2 YNFKEQ. CDR3 coding DNA: TGTGCCAGCAGCCAACCAGGACTAGCGGGAGGGAGCTACGAGCAGTACTTC. Translated, it gives CASSQPGLAGGSYEQYF.

This rearrangement joins TRBV28 to TRBJ2-5, with 15 bases identical to TRBD2. CDR3 length equals 14 residues. CDR1 MDHEN and CDR2 SYDVKM come from the germline V gene. Losses at the gene ends were 10 bases for V and 2 bases for J; bases not matched to a gene: 2. DNA for the CDR3: TGTGCCATAGGACTAGCGGGAGGGCAAGAGACCCAGTACTTC. It translates to CAIGLAGGQETQYF.

In DNA form, the CDR3 reads TGCGCCAGCAGCTTGGATTGGGCGAGCTCCTACGAGCAGTACTTC. Translation: CASSLDWASSYEQYF. This rearrangement joins TRBV5-1 to TRBJ2-7; D not certain. The CDR3 consists of 15 residues. Germline V gene sequence: CDR1 SGHRS, CDR2 YFSETQ. V lost 0 bases, J lost 0 bases, and 10 bases lay in between.

This chain joins TRBV5-4 and TRBJ1-1; 7 bases align to TRBD1. Germline trimming cut 2 bases from V and 4 bases from J; bases unmatched to any gene: 8. This CDR3 region has 15 residues. From germline, CDR1 is SGHNT and CDR2 YYREEE (reference sequence). The CDR3: CASSLGGAKSTEAFF. CDR3 DNA: TGTGCCAGCAGCTTAGGGGGCGCAAAATCCACTGAAGCTTTCTTT. The full variable domain, completed using reference TRBV5-4 and TRBJ1-1, is ETGVTQSPTHLIKTRGQQVTLRCSSQSGHNTVSWYQQALGQGPQFIFQYYREEENGRGNFPPRFSGLQFPNYSSELNVNALELDDSALYLCASSLGGAKSTEAFFGQGTRLTVV.

V and J are TRBV28 and TRBJ2-7, with 11 nucleotides matching TRBD2. J lost 2 bases, V lost 7 bases, and 7 bases had no gene match. CDR1 is MDHEN and CDR2 is SYDVKM in the germline V gene. This CDR3 is 15 amino acids long. CDR3 region: CASTLTGLAAYEQYF. For the CDR3, the DNA is TGTGCCAGCACCCTAACGGGACTAGCGGCCTACGAGCAGTACTTC.

The chain combines TRBV3-1 (or the pseudogene TRBV3-2) with TRBJ2-1; D not certain. The CDR3 runs 13 residues. Looked up from germline, CDR1 is LGHDT and CDR2 is YNNKEL (reference sequence). The V and J ends lost 3 bases and 6 bases respectively, with 9 bases between them. CDR3 in amino acids: CASSQTRSNEQFF. CDR3 nucleotides: TGTGCCAGCAGCCAGACAAGAAGCAATGAGCAGTTCTTC.

The rearrangement uses TRBV19 and TRBJ1-3; D is ambiguous. CDR1 and CDR2 from the germline V gene are LNHDA and SQIVND (reference sequence). The CDR3 contains 14 residues. Trimming cost V 5 bases and J 1 base, with 9 bases left between them. The CDR3 loop is CASSWGGSGNTIYF. In DNA, the CDR3 is TGTGCCAGTAGTTGGGGAGGATCTGGAAACACCATATATTTT.

In the case of this clone: The sample contains more than one DNA sequence encoding this CDR3. The chain recombines TRBV10-3 with TRBJ2-7; 10 nucleotides agree with TRBD1. Germline V gene lookup returns CDR1 ENHRY and CDR2 SYGVKD. The J segment lost 4 bases and the V segment lost 6 bases, leaving 6 bases of the junction unmatched. This CDR3 is 14 amino acids long. The CDR3 sequence: CAISPGQGLYEQYF. The CDR3 bases are TGTGCCATCAGCCCGGGACAGGGGTTGTACGAGCAGTACTTC.

This chain uses TRBV12-5 with TRBJ1-5; 7 bases align to TRBD1. The CDR3 totals 14 residues. The germline V gene has CDR1 LGHNT and CDR2 FRNRAP. With 6 bases clipped from V and 2 bases from J, the junction kept 4 bases outside the gene matches. CDR3 sequence (DNA): TGTGCTAGTGGACCCACAGGGGGCAATCAGCCCCAGCATTTT. The encoded protein is CASGPTGGNQPQHF.

V is TRBV2 and J is TRBJ2-5, with a tentative D call TRBD2 (5 bases). CDR1 and CDR2 (germline): SNHLY, FYNNEI. CDR3 length: 16 amino acids. V was trimmed by 1 base and J by 4 bases, leaving 16 bases between them. The CDR3 DNA follows: TGTGCCAGCAGTGAAGGGACTTCTGAGGCCGGAGAGACCCAGTACTTC. Residues: CASSEGTSEAGETQYF.

This clone was seen a single time. This chain connects TRBV7-9 to TRBJ2-3; 13 nucleotides line up with TRBD2. Germline V CDR1 and CDR2: SEHNR, FQNEAQ (reference sequence). V lost 3 bases and J lost 3; bases outside the gene matches: 12. The CDR3 loop spans 19 amino acids. CDR3 region: CASSFPRTSGGVSTDTQYF. CDR3 sequence (DNA): TGTGCCAGCAGCTTCCCGAGGACTAGCGGGGGAGTAAGTACAGATACGCAGTATTTT.

This clone has just a few counts. The chain carries TRBV6-5 and TRBJ1-3; D is undetermined. From germline, CDR1 is MNHEY and CDR2 SVGAGI. The length of the CDR3 is 14 residues. Trimming took off 11 bases at V and 0 bases at J, with 14 bases between the two ends. The chain's CDR3 is CAVRGLLSGNTIYF. The CDR3 DNA reads TGTGCCGTACGGGGTCTTCTCTCTGGAAACACCATATATTTT.

The rearrangement joins TRBV5-1 to TRBJ2-7, with 12 bases aligning to TRBD2. Trimming removed 3 bases from V and 1 base from J; junction bases left unmatched: 5. The CDR3 covers 16 residues. The germline gives CDR1 SGHRS, CDR2 YFSETQ. The CDR3 here is CASSWTLAGGSYEQYF. DNA of the CDR3: TGCGCCAGCAGCTGGACACTAGCGGGAGGTTCCTACGAGCAGTACTTC.

The chain links TRBV14 to TRBJ2-1; 8 bases align to TRBD1. The CDR3 is 15 residues long. CDR1 is SGHDN, CDR2 FVKESK, per germline. V was clipped by 5 bases and J by 4 bases; unmatched bases: 7. CDR3 nucleotide sequence: TGTGCCAGCAGCGTACAGGGGGGCCCTTACAATGAGCAGTTCTTC. This gives the protein CASSVQGGPYNEQFF.

The chain recombines TRBV7-8 with TRBJ2-3, with 8 bases identical to TRBD2. Germline V gene sequence: CDR1 SGHVS, CDR2 FQNEAQ. Unmatched junction bases numbered 9, after V lost 0 bases and J lost 4 bases. The CDR3 sequence is 17 residues long. CDR3 DNA sequence: TGTGCCAGCAGCTTAGCGCTCCTAGCGGGCGTCGCAGATACGCAGTATTTT. The encoded protein is CASSLALLAGVADTQYF.

The chain links TRBV24-1 to TRBJ2-1; 9 nucleotides match TRBD2. From germline, CDR1 is KGHDR and CDR2 SFDVKD. V lost 0 bases, J lost 2 bases, and 1 base stayed unmatched. The CDR3 spans 16 residues. DNA for the CDR3: TGTGCCACCAGTGATTTGGCGGGAGGGCCCTACAATGAGCAGTTCTTC. Its protein product is CATSDLAGGPYNEQFF.

This sequence joins TRBV4-1 and TRBJ1-1; D is perhaps TRBD1 (5 bases). The V end lost 1 base, the J end lost 0 bases, and 12 bases lay between the germline ends. This CDR3 is built from 16 residues. The germline V gene has CDR1 MGHRA and CDR2 YSYEKL. Here the CDR3 reads CASSQAGPRMNTEAFF. The CDR3 bases are TGCGCCAGCAGCCAAGCAGGGCCCCGGATGAACACTGAAGCTTTCTTT.

The chain is built from TRBV6-5 and TRBJ1-6; 11 positions agree with TRBD1. The CDR3 sequence is 15 residues long. The V and J ends lost 6 bases and 10 bases, in that order; junction bases with no gene match: 8. CDR1 MNHEY and CDR2 SVGAGI come from the germline V gene. CDR3 coding DNA: TGTGCCAGCAGCGGACAGGGGGCGCAGGACTCACCCCTCCACTTT. It encodes CASSGQGAQDSPLHF.

CDR3 in amino acids: CASSAMSSGANVLTF. Here the CDR3 DNA reads TGTGCCAGCTCAGCGATGTCCTCTGGGGCCAACGTCCTGACTTTC. This chain connects TRBV18 to TRBJ2-6; D not certain. CDR1 and CDR2 (germline): KGHSH, LQKENI. This CDR3 has 15 residues. The ends were cut back, 5 bases at V and 0 bases at J, with 8 bases in the middle.

The chain joins TRBV4-2 to TRBJ2-5; 9 bases are shared with TRBD1. V trimming: 2 bases; J trimming: 1 base; junction bases outside the gene matches: 5. Germline assignment: CDR1 LGHNA and CDR2 YNFKEQ. This CDR3 spans 16 amino acids. The CDR3 here is CASSQTPGQGQETQYF. Here the CDR3 DNA reads TGTGCCAGCAGCCAAACGCCGGGACAGGGCCAAGAGACCCAGTACTTC.

The chain links TRBV6-1 to TRBJ2-7, with 11 bases matching TRBD2. Trimming removed 2 bases from V and 3 bases from J; junction bases left unmatched: 3. The V gene's germline CDR1 is MNHNS and CDR2 SASEGT. CDR3 length: 15 amino acids. The CDR3 is CASSELAGGYYEQYF. Written as DNA, the CDR3 is TGTGCCAGCAGTGAACTAGCGGGAGGTTACTACGAGCAGTACTTC.

This sequence joins TRBV19 and TRBJ2-1, with D perhaps matching TRBD2 (7 bases). Trimming removed 7 bases at V and 5 bases at J, with 18 bases between. Germline CDR1 is LNHDA and CDR2 is SQIVND (reference sequence). CDR3 length equals 15 residues. The CDR3 DNA follows: TGTGCCAGTACCCCAGGGGCTAGCGGAAACAATGAGCAGTTCTTC. Amino acid sequence: CASTPGASGNNEQFF.

This rearrangement joins TRBV10-3 to TRBJ1-2; no definite D call. V dropped 10 bases and J dropped 7 bases, with 10 bases sitting between them. Germline V gene data show CDR1 as ENHRY and CDR2 as SYGVKD. This CDR3 is 10 amino acids long. The CDR3 reads CATSASGYTF. The CDR3 DNA reads TGTGCCACCTCCGCGTCTGGCTACACCTTC.

V gene TRBV7-9 combines with J gene TRBJ2-1, with 10 bases aligning to TRBD2. The length of the CDR3 is 15 residues. Germline trimming cut 1 base from V and 6 bases from J; bases unmatched to any gene: 3. CDR1 and CDR2 (germline): SEHNR, FQNEAQ (reference sequence). The CDR3 DNA follows: TGTGCCAGCAGCTTAGTAGCGGGGGGCGCCAATGAGCAGTTCTTC. This translates into CASSLVAGGANEQFF.